This T cell receptor beta chain appears in the sequencing data of a study of T cell repertoires in cytomegalovirus infection. A single record per CDR3 protein comes from TCRdb applying MiXCR to the reads. The table has fewer than 250,000 distinct CDR3 sequences, 9% to 15% seen once. The sample holds many counts of this clonotype. The TCR originated in a human donor in good health (CMV status not recorded). Some clones in this sample may be carry-over from other donors' samples. Sequencing was carried out using PBMCs.

CDR3 residues: CASSPGTLRTGELFF. The CDR3 DNA follows: TGTGCCAGTAGCCCGGGGACTTTAAGGACCGGGGAGCTGTTTTTT. V is TRBV19 and J is TRBJ2-2; D might be TRBD2 (6 bases). V lost 6 bases and J lost 5, with 16 bases in between. The CDR3 contains 15 residues. The germline V gene encodes CDR1 LNHDA and CDR2 SQIVND (reference sequence).